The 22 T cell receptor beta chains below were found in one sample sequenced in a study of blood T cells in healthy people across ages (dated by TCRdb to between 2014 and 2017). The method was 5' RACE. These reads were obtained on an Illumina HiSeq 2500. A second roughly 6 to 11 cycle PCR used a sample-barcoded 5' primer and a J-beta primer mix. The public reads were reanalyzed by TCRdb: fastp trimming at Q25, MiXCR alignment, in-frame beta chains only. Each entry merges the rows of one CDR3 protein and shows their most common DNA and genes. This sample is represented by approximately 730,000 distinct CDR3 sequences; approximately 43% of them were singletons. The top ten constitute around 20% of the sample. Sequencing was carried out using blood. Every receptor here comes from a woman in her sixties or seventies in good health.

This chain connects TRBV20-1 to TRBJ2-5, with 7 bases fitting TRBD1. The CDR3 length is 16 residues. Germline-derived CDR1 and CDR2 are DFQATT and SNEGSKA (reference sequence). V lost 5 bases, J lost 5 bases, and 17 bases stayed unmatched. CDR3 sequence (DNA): TGCAGTGCTTGGTCCTTGGGACAGTCATCGGGGGAGACCCAGTACTTC. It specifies CSAWSLGQSSGETQYF.

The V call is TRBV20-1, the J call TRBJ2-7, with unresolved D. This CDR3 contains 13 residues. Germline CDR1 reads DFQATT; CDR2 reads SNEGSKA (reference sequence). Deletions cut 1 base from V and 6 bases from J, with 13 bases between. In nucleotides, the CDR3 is TGCAGTGCTAGAGGGGAACCAGCGACCGAGCAGTACTTC. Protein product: CSARGEPATEQYF.

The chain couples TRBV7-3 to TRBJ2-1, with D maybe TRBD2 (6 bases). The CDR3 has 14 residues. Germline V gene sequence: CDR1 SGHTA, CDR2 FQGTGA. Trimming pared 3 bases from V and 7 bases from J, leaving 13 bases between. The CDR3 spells CASSLPGLENEQFF. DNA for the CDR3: TGTGCCAGCAGCTTGCCGGGACTTGAGAATGAGCAGTTCTTC.

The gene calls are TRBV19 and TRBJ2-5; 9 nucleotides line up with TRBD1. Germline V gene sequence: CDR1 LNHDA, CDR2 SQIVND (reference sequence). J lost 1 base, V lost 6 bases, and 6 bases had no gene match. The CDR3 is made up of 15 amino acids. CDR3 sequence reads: CASRLGQGLQETQYF. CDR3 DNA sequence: TGTGCCAGTAGATTGGGACAGGGCCTCCAAGAGACCCAGTACTTC.

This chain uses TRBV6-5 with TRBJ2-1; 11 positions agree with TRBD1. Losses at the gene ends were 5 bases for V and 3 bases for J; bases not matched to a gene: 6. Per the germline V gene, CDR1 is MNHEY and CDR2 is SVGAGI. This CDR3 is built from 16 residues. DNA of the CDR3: TGTGCCAGCAGTCCCCGGACAGGGGGCGTCTACAATGAGCAGTTCTTC. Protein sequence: CASSPRTGGVYNEQFF.

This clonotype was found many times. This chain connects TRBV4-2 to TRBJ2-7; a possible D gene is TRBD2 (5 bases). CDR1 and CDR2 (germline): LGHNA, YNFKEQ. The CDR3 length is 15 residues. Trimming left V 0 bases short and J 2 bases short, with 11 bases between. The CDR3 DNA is TGTGCCAGCAGCCAAGATCCGGGGTTAACCTACGAGCAGTACTTC. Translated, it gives CASSQDPGLTYEQYF.

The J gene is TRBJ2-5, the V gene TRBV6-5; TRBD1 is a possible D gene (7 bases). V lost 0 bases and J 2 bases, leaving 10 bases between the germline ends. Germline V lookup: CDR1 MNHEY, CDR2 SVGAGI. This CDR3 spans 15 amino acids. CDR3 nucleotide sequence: TGTGCCAGCAGTTACTCCGCAGGGGGGCAAGAGACCCAGTACTTC. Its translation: CASSYSAGGQETQYF.

This CDR3 is CASSPSTGARVEQFF. The CDR3 DNA sequence: TGTGCCAGCTCACCTTCGACAGGGGCTAGGGTTGAGCAGTTCTTC. The gene calls are TRBV18 and TRBJ2-1, with TRBD1 identical over 8 bases. CDR1 is KGHSH, CDR2 LQKENI, per germline. The V segment lost 3 bases and the J segment 9 bases; nucleotides outside the gene matches: 10. CDR3 length: 15 amino acids.

CDR3 residues: CASSTRRDYEQYF. The CDR3, as DNA: TGTGCCAGCAGCACAAGAAGGGATTACGAGCAGTACTTC. The chain recombines TRBV7-6 with TRBJ2-5; no reliable D call. TRBJ2-7 explains the end of the DNA better; the J call may be wrong. The CDR3 extends over 13 amino acids. CDR1 is SGHVS, CDR2 FNYEAQ, per germline.

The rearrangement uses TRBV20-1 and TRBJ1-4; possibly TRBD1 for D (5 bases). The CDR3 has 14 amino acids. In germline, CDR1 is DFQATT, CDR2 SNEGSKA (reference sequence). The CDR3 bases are TGCAATGCCAGGGAGGGCAAGCTAGGTGAAAAACTGTTTTTT. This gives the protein CNAREGKLGEKLFF.

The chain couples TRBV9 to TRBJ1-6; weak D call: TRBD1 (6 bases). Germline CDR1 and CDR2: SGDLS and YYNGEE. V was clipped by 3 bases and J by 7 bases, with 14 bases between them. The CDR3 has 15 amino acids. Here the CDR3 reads CASSASGTTNSPLHF. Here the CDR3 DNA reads TGTGCCAGCAGCGCATCCGGGACAACCAATTCACCCCTCCACTTT.

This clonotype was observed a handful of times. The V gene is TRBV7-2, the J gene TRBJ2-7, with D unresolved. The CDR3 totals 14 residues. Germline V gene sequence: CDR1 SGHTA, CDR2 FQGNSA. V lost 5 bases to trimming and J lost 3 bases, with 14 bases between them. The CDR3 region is CASSPWVPNYEQYF. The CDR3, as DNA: TGTGCCAGCAGCCCCTGGGTCCCAAACTACGAGCAGTACTTC.

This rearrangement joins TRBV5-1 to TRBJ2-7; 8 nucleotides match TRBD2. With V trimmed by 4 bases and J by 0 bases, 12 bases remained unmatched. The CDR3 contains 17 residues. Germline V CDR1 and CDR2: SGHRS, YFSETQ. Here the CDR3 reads CASSGSGGHFSSYEQYF. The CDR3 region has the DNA TGCGCCAGCAGCGGCAGCGGGGGACACTTTTCCTCCTACGAGCAGTACTTC.

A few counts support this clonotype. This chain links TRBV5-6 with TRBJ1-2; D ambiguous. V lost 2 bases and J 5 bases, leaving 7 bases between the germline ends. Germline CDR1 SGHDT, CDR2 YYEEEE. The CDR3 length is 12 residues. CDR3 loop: CASSFTEYGYTF. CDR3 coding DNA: TGTGCCAGCAGCTTCACAGAATATGGCTACACCTTC.

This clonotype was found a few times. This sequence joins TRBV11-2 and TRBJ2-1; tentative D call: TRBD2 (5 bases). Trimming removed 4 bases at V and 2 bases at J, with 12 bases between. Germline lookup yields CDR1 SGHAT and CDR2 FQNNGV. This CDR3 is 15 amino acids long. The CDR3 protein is CASSSDPGTYNEQFF. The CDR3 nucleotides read TGTGCCAGCAGCTCCGACCCCGGGACCTACAATGAGCAGTTCTTC.

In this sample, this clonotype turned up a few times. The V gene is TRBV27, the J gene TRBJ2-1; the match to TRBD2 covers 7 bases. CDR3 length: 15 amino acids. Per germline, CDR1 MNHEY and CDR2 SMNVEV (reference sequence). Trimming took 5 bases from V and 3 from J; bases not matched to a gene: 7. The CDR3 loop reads CASSMAGANYNEQFF. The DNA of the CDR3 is TGTGCCAGCAGTATGGCGGGAGCGAACTACAATGAGCAGTTCTTC.

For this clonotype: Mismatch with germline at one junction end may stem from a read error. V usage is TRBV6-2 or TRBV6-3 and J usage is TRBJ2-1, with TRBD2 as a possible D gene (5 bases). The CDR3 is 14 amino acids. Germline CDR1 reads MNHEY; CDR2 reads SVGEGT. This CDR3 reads CASTPGNPYNGQFF. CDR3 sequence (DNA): TGTGCCAGCACGCCGGGGAACCCCTACAATGGGCAGTTCTTC.

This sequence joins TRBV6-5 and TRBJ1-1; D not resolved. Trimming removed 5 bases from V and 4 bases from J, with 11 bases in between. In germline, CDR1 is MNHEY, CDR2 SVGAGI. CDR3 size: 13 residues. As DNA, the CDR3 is TGTGCCAGCAGTCTCTACAGTGGCACTGAAGCTTTCTTT. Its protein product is CASSLYSGTEAFF.

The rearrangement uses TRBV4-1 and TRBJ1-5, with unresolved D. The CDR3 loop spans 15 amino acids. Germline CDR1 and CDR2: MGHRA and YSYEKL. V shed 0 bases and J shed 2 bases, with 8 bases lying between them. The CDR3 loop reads CASSQDGGRNQPQHF. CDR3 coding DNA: TGCGCCAGCAGCCAAGACGGCGGGCGCAATCAGCCCCAGCATTTT.

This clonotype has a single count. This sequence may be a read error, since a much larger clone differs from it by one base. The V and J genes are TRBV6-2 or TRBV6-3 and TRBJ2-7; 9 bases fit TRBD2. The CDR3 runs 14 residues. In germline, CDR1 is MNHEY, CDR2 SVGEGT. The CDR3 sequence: CACSISGSFYEQYF. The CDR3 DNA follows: TGTGCCTGCAGTATTAGCGGGAGCTTCTACGAGCAGTACTTC.

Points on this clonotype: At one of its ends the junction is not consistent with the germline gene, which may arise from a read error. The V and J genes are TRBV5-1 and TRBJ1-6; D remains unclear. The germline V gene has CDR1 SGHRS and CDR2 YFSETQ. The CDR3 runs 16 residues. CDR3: CAGSPGTGSYNSPLHF. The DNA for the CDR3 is TGCGCCGGCAGCCCCGGAACGGGGTCCTATAATTCACCCCTCCACTTT.

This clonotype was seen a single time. The CDR3 loop is CATSDLLDGQFF. The CDR3 DNA reads TGTGCCACCAGTGACCTCCTGGATGGGCAGTTCTTC. The V call is TRBV24-1, the J call TRBJ2-1; D is undetermined. Germline V lookup: CDR1 KGHDR, CDR2 SFDVKD. Trimming cost V 4 bases and J 12 bases, with 12 bases left between them. This CDR3 has 12 residues.